This T cell receptor beta chain originates from a study of PD-L1 blockade in urothelial cancer. Across the study: Before enrollment, 0 to 3 chemotherapy regimens had been given to patients.

Time point given: pretreatment peripheral blood. Method: immunoSEQ multiplex PCR; TCRdb's copy keeps in-frame clones and lacks some. The sample contains tens of thousands of clones, roughly 85% of which appear only once. The germline gives CDR1 MNHEY, CDR2 SVGAGI. The ends lost 5 bases at V and 7 bases at J; junction bases unmatched: 6. This CDR3 is built from 13 residues. The rearrangement joins TRBV6-5 to TRBJ1-1, with 8 bases fitting TRBD1. Sequencing used PBMCs, obtained around atezolizumab (anti-PD-L1) treatment. This sequence originates from a woman in her sixties with urothelial cancer. This CDR3 is CASSGQGNGEAFF. The DNA of the CDR3 is TGTGCCAGCAGTGGACAGGGTAATGGTGAAGCTTTCTTT.